The clone carrying this TCR beta chain showed up many times. The antigen remains undetermined. In TCRdb, the 5' RACE reads were re-called with MiXCR into one record per CDR3 protein. The sample consists of roughly 110,000 distinct CDR3 sequences, 7.5% to 9.5% of them appearing once. These data come from a study of T cells after yellow fever vaccination. Across the whole study: The fractions with low cell numbers were processed using SMART-Seq v4 Ultra Low Input.

Findings and limits, study-wide: Overlap between CD4 and CD8 compartments was detected for a small share of clonotypes. After the booster, approximately 96% of CD4 and roughly nine tenths of CD8 primary-response clones were re-detected.

The TCR originated in a young man who received the YFV17D yellow fever vaccine. The specimen was CD8+ T cells sorted from PBMCs, collected 45 days after the yellow fever booster vaccination.

The CDR3 region is CASSFTDTQYF. In DNA form, the CDR3 reads TGTGCCAGCAGCTTTACAGATACGCAGTATTTT. The J gene is TRBJ2-3, the V gene TRBV7-9; D call uncertain. The CDR3 totals 11 residues. The germline V gene encodes CDR1 SEHNR and CDR2 FQNEAQ (reference sequence). The V end lost 3 bases, the J end lost 3 bases, and 1 base lay between the germline ends.